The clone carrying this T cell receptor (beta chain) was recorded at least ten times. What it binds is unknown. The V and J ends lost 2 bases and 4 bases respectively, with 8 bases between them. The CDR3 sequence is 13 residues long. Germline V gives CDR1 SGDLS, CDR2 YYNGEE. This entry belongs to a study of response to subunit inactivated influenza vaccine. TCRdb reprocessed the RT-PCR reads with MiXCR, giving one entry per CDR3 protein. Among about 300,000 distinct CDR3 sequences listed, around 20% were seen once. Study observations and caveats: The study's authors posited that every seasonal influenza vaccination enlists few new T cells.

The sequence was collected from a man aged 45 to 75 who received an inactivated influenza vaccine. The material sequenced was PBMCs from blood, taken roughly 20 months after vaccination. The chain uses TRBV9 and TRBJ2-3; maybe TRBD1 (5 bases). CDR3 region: CASSVLTADTQYF. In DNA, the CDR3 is TGTGCCAGCAGCGTCTTGACAGCAGATACGCAGTATTTT.